This TCR beta chain was sequenced for a study of blood T cell repertoires in COVID-19. Overall study context: Whether acute or convalescent, the COVID-19 samples came from the United States, Italy and Spain. PBMCs, B-cell-depleted T cells, or T cells provided the cDNA or gDNA that made up the material.

The length of the CDR3 is 13 residues. V lost 4 bases and J lost 7, with 14 bases in between. Looked up from germline, CDR1 is SGHNT and CDR2 is YYREEE (reference sequence). Produced via immunoSEQ multiplex PCR; TCRdb's table is partial and in-frame only. The repertoire holds approximately 66,000 clones, more than 70% seen once, with around 6.6% in the top ten. The TCR comes from a man in his fifties or sixties with acute or convalescent COVID-19. The sequenced sample was peripheral blood. This chain joins TRBV5-4 and TRBJ2-5, with D maybe TRBD2 (7 bases). Here the CDR3 reads CASSPRGARTQYF. The CDR3 DNA is TGTGCCAGCAGCCCTCGGGGGGCGCGGACCCAGTACTTC.